This TCR beta chain came from a study of CD8+ T cells in alopecia areata. Study overall: Each day, treated patients took oral tofacitinib twice, at 5 to 10 mg per dose.

Whole-study findings and limits: Possibly because of HLA-related factors, TCR sharing was less clear across patients than in mice. Scalp samples also yield sequences of resident alphabeta T cells from normal skin.

The V gene's germline CDR1 is SNHLY and CDR2 FYNNEI. CDR3 size: 15 residues. The germline V and J ends were trimmed by 6 bases and 0 bases, with 13 bases remaining between them. On this clone itself: Its antigen is undetermined.

Extraction and reverse transcription of RNA yielded cDNA as the sequencing template. Sequencing was performed with immunoSEQ multiplex PCR; in TCRdb, only in-frame clones are kept and a portion is missing. The profile shows more than 110,000 clones, around 60% of them singletons. The receptor was derived from a human donor with alopecia areata. The chain is built from TRBV2 and TRBJ2-3; TRBD1 might be the D (5 bases). The sequencing here drew on CD4+ T cells sorted from blood, taken at week 0. The CDR3 loop reads CASSQTELSTDTQYF. The CDR3 nucleotides read TGTGCCAGCAGCCAGACAGAGCTTAGCACAGATACGCAGTATTTT.